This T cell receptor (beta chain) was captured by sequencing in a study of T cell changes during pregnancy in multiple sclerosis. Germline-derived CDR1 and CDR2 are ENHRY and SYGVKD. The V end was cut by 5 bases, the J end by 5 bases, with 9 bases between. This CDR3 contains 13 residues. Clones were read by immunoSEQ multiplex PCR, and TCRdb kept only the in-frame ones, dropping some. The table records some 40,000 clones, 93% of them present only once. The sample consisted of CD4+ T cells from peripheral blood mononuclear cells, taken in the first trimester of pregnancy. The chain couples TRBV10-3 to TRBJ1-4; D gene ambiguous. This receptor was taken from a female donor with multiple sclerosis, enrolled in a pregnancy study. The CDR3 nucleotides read TGTGCCATCAGTCTAGGTGGCAATGAAAAACTGTTTTTT. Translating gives CAISLGGNEKLFF.